This TCR beta chain was observed in a study of PD-1 blockade in classical Hodgkin lymphoma (dated by TCRdb to 2019 to 2021). With respect to the entire study: Nivolumab dosing was 3 mg/kg intravenously every 2 weeks, continuing until either disease progression or unacceptable toxicity. A peripheral blood immune signature of response to PD-1 blockade in classical Hodgkin lymphoma was defined using TCR beta sequencing and CyTOF. Overall study results and their limits: Diversity was lower in patients who began nivolumab less than 1 year after ASCT, so these patients were left out of later analyses to avoid confounding by immune reconstitution. A significant rise by C4D1 was seen in CD4+ but not CD8+ TCR diversity (p=0.0027 vs p=0.16), with the rise being most apparent in complete responders (p=0.02). Trial patients achieving complete response had baseline diversity similar to newly diagnosed patients, whereas partial responders and progressors had significantly lower diversity. Baseline TCR diversity was reported to be lower in newly diagnosed patients than in healthy donors, and even lower in relapsed/refractory patients. The study covered only a single clinical trial cohort, and the causes of the repertoire differences, possibly disease activity or prior therapy, were still not defined.

Read against the paper, the sample's time point label means: cycle 1 day 1 (C1D1), immediately before nivolumab initiation. Every trial patient had relapsed following autologous stem cell transplantation, and prior brentuximab vedotin exposure was what differed among cohorts A, B and C. The trial cohort comprised about 60 patients with relapsed/refractory classical Hodgkin lymphoma whose best overall responses were complete response, partial response or progressive disease. Trial patients were treated with single-agent nivolumab in the multi-cohort phase II CheckMate 205 trial. An independent review committee assessed best overall response by applying the 2007 International Working Group response criteria. Trial PBMCs were collected immediately before nivolumab initiation (C1D1) and during therapy at cycle 2 day 1 and cycle 4 day 1. After peripheral blood was drawn into 8 mL Vacutainer Cell Preparation Tubes, PBMCs were isolated by centrifugation and then cryopreserved.

The germline V gene supplies CDR1 SGHRS and CDR2 YFSETQ. V was cut back by 4 bases and J by 6 bases, leaving a gap of 20 bases between them. Counted from cysteine to phenylalanine, this CDR3 has 16 amino acids. Left in the record is the CDR3 DNA by itself, 48 bases read in frame from the first base. As for this clone: Its binding antigen is unknown. Nothing much larger sits one base from this clone, and base qualities are not available.

The Qiagen DNeasy kit was used to extract genomic DNA both from unsorted PBMCs and from the negatively selected CD4+ and CD8+ fractions. Amplification of TCR beta CDR3 regions was done by immunoSEQ multiplex PCR with primers that anneal to V and J segments. A synthetic immune receptor repertoire was used to minimize amplification bias, and any residual bias was removed computationally once sequencing was done. The authors' analysis ran thus. Custom Python scripts were used to quantify repertoire diversity as the Shannon entropy index. The unsorted, CD4+ and CD8+ repertoires were each analyzed separately, with the exception of combined analyses, where CD4+ and CD8+ sequences were merged in silico. Clonal expansion was defined as at least a 2-fold frequency increase after treatment relative to C1D1, with a pseudocount of 0.5 for undetected baseline clones. Clones with 0 or 1 copy at C1D1 were defined as singleton clones, while clones with 2 or more copies were defined as non-singleton clones. Clones expanded in unsorted samples were labelled as CD4+, CD8+ or unknown by matching protein sequences in sorted samples from the same patient. Wilcoxon tests on paired samples were used to test diversity changes from C1D1 to C4D1. In its TCRdb copy, this immuneACCESS table keeps in-frame sequences only and misses some clones. Where compared with another copy, unresolved V genes explain less than half of these, and the others have no known cause. V and J calls and clone size are as listed in that table; D and trimming were resolved from the DNA. Present in this sample are 30,000 to 35,000 clones, 82% of which were seen just once. Around 30% of the sample is taken by the ten largest.

This specimen was peripheral blood mononuclear cells (PBMCs), taken at baseline. The sequence was obtained from a human donor with classical Hodgkin lymphoma. Recombination joined TRBV5-1 with TRBJ2-1; the D gene could be either TRBD1 or TRBD2, each agreeing at 6 bases. The nucleotide sequence is TGCGCCAGCAGCCCCCAGGTGGGGGGCAGTGGCAATGAGCAGTTCTTC. It specifies CASSPQVGGSGNEQFF.